This TCR beta chain emerged from a study of a mutant IDH1 vaccine in newly diagnosed glioma. Time point defined: week 23, last vaccination. What each vaccine dose contained was 300 ug of mutant IDH1 20-mer peptide, accompanied by topical imiquimod. Germline loops: CDR1 MNHEY, CDR2 SVGAGI. The CDR3 has 15 amino acids. V dropped 0 bases and J dropped 4; count of bases not matched to a gene: 5. As for this clone: Its target is unknown.

Clones were sequenced by immunoSEQ multiplex PCR, and TCRdb holds only the in-frame ones, with some missing. The sample records around 80,000 clones, approximately 85% being singletons. This chain connects TRBV6-5 to TRBJ2-7; 8 bases are shared with TRBD2. The sequencing used PBMCs, collected from a glioma patient whose treatment included an IDH1 peptide vaccine. The origin of this receptor is a woman in her 50s with glioma. CDR3 sequence (DNA): TGTGCCAGCAGTTACTCGGGACTAGAAACATACGAGCAGTACTTC. Residues: CASSYSGLETYEQYF.